The 14 T cell receptor beta chains given below trace back to one sample, sequenced in a study of CD4 and CD8 cells across lung adenocarcinoma regions. TCRdb reanalysed the PCR reads using MiXCR and keeps one entry per CDR3 protein. This sample carries about 25,000 distinct CDR3 sequences, approximately 53% of them seen once, and the ten largest clones take about half. Sample: CD8+ T cells from the center of a lung tumor. All receptors derive from a male donor with lung adenocarcinoma. The CD4 and CD8 labels of this study may be unreliable.

The sample holds many counts of this clonotype. V is TRBV4-1 and J is TRBJ1-2; D remains unclear. Germline V gene sequence: CDR1 MGHRA, CDR2 YSYEKL. CDR3 size: 13 residues. V dropped 2 bases and J dropped 7 bases, with 11 bases sitting between them. CDR3 nucleotides: TGCGCCAGCAGCCAATATGTGTTAGGTGGCTACACCTTC. This sequence encodes CASSQYVLGGYTF.

This chain connects TRBV6-6 to TRBJ1-2; unclear D gene. The ends were cut back, 5 bases at V and 0 bases at J, with 16 bases in the middle. This CDR3 is 16 amino acids long. Germline assignment: CDR1 MNHNY and CDR2 SVGAGI (reference sequence). The DNA of the CDR3 is TGTGCCAGCAGTCCCCGGTCCCCTCAGACTAACTATGGCTACACCTTC. It is translated as CASSPRSPQTNYGYTF.

V and J are TRBV10-3 and TRBJ2-7; D is undetermined. The CDR3 covers 11 residues. The germline CDR1 and CDR2 sequences are ENHRY and SYGVKD. Deletions cut 2 bases from V and 3 bases from J, with 2 bases between. The CDR3 coding sequence is TGTGCCATCAGTGAGGACTACGAGCAGTACTTC. Its protein product is CAISEDYEQYF.

The rearrangement uses TRBV6-1 and TRBJ2-5; 9 bases align to TRBD1. Trimming took 3 bases from V and 3 from J; bases not matched to a gene: 5. The germline gives CDR1 MNHNS, CDR2 SASEGT. This CDR3 spans 15 amino acids. CDR3 region: CASSDWDRVKETQYF. The CDR3 DNA reads as TGTGCCAGCAGTGACTGGGACAGGGTAAAAGAGACCCAGTACTTC.

This clonotype occurred many times. This sequence joins TRBV6-1 and TRBJ1-1; D unresolved. Trimming removed 6 bases at V and 0 bases at J, with 8 bases between. The germline CDR1 and CDR2 sequences are MNHNS and SASEGT. The CDR3 consists of 13 residues. The CDR3 here is CASRAIVNTEAFF. The CDR3 DNA is TGTGCCAGCAGGGCAATAGTGAACACTGAAGCTTTCTTT.

Worth noting for this clonotype: At one end, the junction sequence differs from germline, possibly due to a read error. This chain uses TRBV10-3 with TRBJ2-5; either TRBD1 or TRBD2 may fit D (6 bases each). The CDR3 runs 15 residues. Germline assignment: CDR1 ENHRY and CDR2 SYGVKD. CDR3 bases: TGTGCCACGGGGCCCGGGGGCGATGACCAAGAGACGCAGTATTTC. Its protein is CATGPGGDDQETQYF.

This clonotype has at least ten counts. The J gene is TRBJ2-5, the V gene TRBV10-3; D is possibly TRBD1 (6 bases). The CDR3 sequence is 14 residues long. V lost 3 bases and J lost 3, with 11 bases in between. Per germline, CDR1 ENHRY and CDR2 SYGVKD. CDR3 nucleotides: TGTGCCATCAGTGAAGGGACACCCGAAGAGACCCAGTACTTC. This encodes CAISEGTPEETQYF.

Of note for this clonotype: At one of its ends the junction is not consistent with the germline gene, which may arise from a read error. The rearrangement joins TRBV6-1 to TRBJ2-3; TRBD1 matches at 7 bases. The CDR3 runs to 15 residues. CDR1 and CDR2 (germline): MNHNS, SASEGT. DNA for the CDR3: TGTGCCAGCGGCGGCCAGGCTGTTGGGACAGAGGAGCAGTTTTTT. As protein: CASGGQAVGTEEQFF.

The rearrangement links TRBV6-1 to TRBJ2-3; maybe TRBD2 (6 bases). The V gene's germline CDR1 is MNHNS and CDR2 SASEGT. V was pared by 7 bases and J by 12 bases, with 26 bases between. The CDR3 consists of 15 residues. The DNA of the CDR3 is TGTGCCAGCAACACGGGGGTGTGCGCCAAAAACATTCAGTATTTT. Its protein product is CASNTGVCAKNIQYF.

There are a few counts of this clonotype. The junction differs from germline at one of its ends, possibly a read error. The J gene is TRBJ2-4, the V gene TRBV5-1; 8 bases match TRBD1. CDR1 and CDR2 (germline): SGHRS, YFSETQ. CDR3 length: 16 amino acids. The CDR3 region has the DNA TGCGCCAGCAGCGTCATGGGGCAGGGGGCCACAAACATTCAGTACTTC. This sequence encodes CASSVMGQGATNIQYF. Drawing the rest from reference TRBV5-1 and TRBJ2-4, the complete variable domain is KAGVTQTPRYLIKTRGQQVTLSCSPISGHRSVSWYQQTPGQGLQFLFEYFSETQRNKGNFPGRFSGRQFSNSRSEMNVSTLELGDSALYLCASSVMGQGATNIQYFGAGTRLSVL.

V usage is TRBV6-1 and J usage is TRBJ2-2; D is tentatively TRBD1 or TRBD2 (5 bases each). The J call may be faulty, since TRBJ2-3 better matches the DNA end. Germline V gene data show CDR1 as MNHNS and CDR2 as SASEGT. The CDR3 loop spans 15 amino acids. This CDR3 is CASSWGRGNTGAQYF. DNA of the CDR3: TGTGCCAGCAGCTGGGGCAGAGGGAACACCGGGGCGCAGTATTTT.

This clonotype was seen at least ten times. This chain uses TRBV15 with TRBJ2-7; TRBD2 agrees at 11 bases. Germline V gives CDR1 LNHNV, CDR2 YYDKDF (reference sequence). The CDR3 totals 15 residues. With V trimmed by 5 bases and J by 3 bases, 6 bases remained unmatched. CDR3 sequence reads: CATSGGLAEGYEQYF. The CDR3 DNA follows: TGTGCCACCAGCGGGGGACTAGCGGAGGGCTACGAGCAGTACTTC. Variable domain in full (rest from reference TRBV15 and TRBJ2-7): DAMVIQNPRYQVTQFGKPVTLSCSQTLNHNVMYWYQQKSSQAPKLLFHYYDKDFNNEADTPDNFQSRRPNTSFCFLDIRSPGLGDTAMYLCATSGGLAEGYEQYFGPGTRLTVT.

Remarks on this clonotype: Relative to the germline gene, one junction end is altered; a read error may explain this. The chain recombines TRBV7-6 with TRBJ2-5; 8 bases map to TRBD2. Germline V gene data show CDR1 as SGHVS and CDR2 as FNYEAQ. The CDR3 runs 14 residues. The CDR3, as DNA: TGTGCGGGGAGCGGGGGTCGTGCCGAAGATACCCAGTACTTC. Encoded protein: CAGSGGRAEDTQYF.

This clonotype is deemed medium-sized. The chain recombines TRBV6-5 with TRBJ2-3; 10 bases are a match to TRBD1. CDR3 size: 16 residues. V was pared by 6 bases and J by 4 bases, with 10 bases of the junction left unmatched. Per germline, CDR1 MNHEY and CDR2 SVGAGI. In DNA, the CDR3 is TGTGCCAGCAGAAACCCGGGACAGGGGCCCTCAGATACGCAGTATTTT. Translating it yields CASRNPGQGPSDTQYF.